The 23 T cell receptor beta chains reported below all come from one sample, sequenced in a study of blood T cell repertoires in COVID-19 (TCRdb year 2020). Library method: the immunoSEQ multiplex PCR assay. TCRdb's version of the immuneACCESS table is confined to in-frame rearrangements and falls short of the full clone set. An unresolved V gene accounts for under half of the shortfall where checked; the remainder is of unknown origin. The sample contains 240,000 or so clones, 70% to 85% of them found a single time. The biggest ten clones account for 3.3% of the sample. What was sequenced was peripheral blood. The receptor set was obtained from a woman older than 75 with acute or convalescent COVID-19.

The gene calls are TRBV19 and TRBJ2-3; TRBD2 matches at 7 bases. Germline V gene data show CDR1 as LNHDA and CDR2 as SQIVND (reference sequence). The CDR3 is 15 residues long. The J segment lost 0 bases and the V segment lost 7 bases, leaving 7 bases of the junction unmatched. The CDR3 protein is CASNDRGLSTDTQYF. In nucleotides, the CDR3 is TGTGCCAGTAACGATAGGGGACTAAGCACAGATACGCAGTATTTT.

Only a few counts were recorded for this clone. The DNA of the CDR3 is TGTGCCAGCAGCCAAGGGGACAGGGGGCTTGGTCAGCCCCAGCATTTT. Translating it yields CASSQGDRGLGQPQHF. This chain links TRBV3-1 (or the pseudogene TRBV3-2) with TRBJ1-5, with TRBD1 matching over 12 bases. Germline loops: CDR1 LGHDT, CDR2 YNNKEL (reference sequence). The CDR3 totals 16 residues. Trimming cost V 1 base and J 6 bases; bases outside gene matches: 4.

The chain's CDR3 is CASSPLAGGNEQFF. CDR3 nucleotide sequence: TGTGCCAGCAGCCCCCTTGCGGGGGGAAATGAGCAGTTCTTC. V usage is TRBV7-3 and J usage is TRBJ2-1, with 8 bases fitting TRBD2. Germline CDR1 reads SGHTA; CDR2 reads FQGTGA. Trimming removed 5 bases from V and 7 bases from J; junction bases left unmatched: 7. The CDR3 is made up of 14 amino acids.

Written as DNA, the CDR3 is TGTGCCATCAGGGAACAGGGATCTGGAAACACCATATATTTT. It yields the protein CAIREQGSGNTIYF. The chain recombines TRBV10-3 with TRBJ1-3; D possibly corresponds to TRBD1 (6 bases). V lost 6 bases and J 1 base, leaving 10 bases between the germline ends. This CDR3 is 14 amino acids long. Germline CDR1 is ENHRY and CDR2 is SYGVKD.

The gene calls are TRBV2 and TRBJ2-2, with D perhaps TRBD1 (5 bases). The CDR3 spans 14 residues. The germline gives CDR1 SNHLY, CDR2 FYNNEI. Trimming stripped 4 bases from V and 4 bases from J, with 10 bases between. For the CDR3, the DNA is TGTGCCAGCAGTGGACAGTATTTCACCGGGGAGCTGTTTTTT. Protein product: CASSGQYFTGELFF.

This clone was seen a few times. The chain employs TRBV7-9 and TRBJ1-2, with TRBD1 as a possible D gene (5 bases). The length of the CDR3 is 15 residues. Trimming shortened V by 7 bases and J by 8 bases, and 23 bases separated the two germline ends. Per germline, CDR1 SEHNR and CDR2 FQNEAQ (reference sequence). CDR3 bases: TGTGCCAGCACCACCACCCAATCCGGGTCAGGGGGCTACACCTTC. Its protein product is CASTTTQSGSGGYTF.

This clone was detected many times. The rearrangement uses TRBV6-5 and TRBJ2-4, with D possibly being TRBD2 (5 bases). CDR1 and CDR2 from the germline V gene are MNHEY and SVGAGI. Trimming cost V 6 bases and J 9 bases, with 15 bases left between them. This CDR3 has 13 residues. The CDR3 sequence: CASRVNGESIQYF. The CDR3 bases are TGTGCCAGCAGAGTAAATGGGGAGAGCATTCAGTACTTC.

As DNA, the CDR3 is TGTGCCAGCAGCCAAGCGGTCCAGCGGGAGGGCCGGTTCTTC. The encoded protein is CASSQAVQREGRFF. The V and J genes are TRBV14 and TRBJ2-1, with 10 bases aligning to TRBD2. Trimming took 1 base from V and 15 from J; bases not matched to a gene: 9. The CDR3 runs 14 residues. Per the germline V gene, CDR1 is SGHDN and CDR2 is FVKESK.

The genes are TRBV27 and TRBJ2-5; D may be TRBD2 (5 bases). The germline CDR1 and CDR2 sequences are MNHEY and SMNVEV (reference sequence). The V and J ends lost 10 bases and 4 bases respectively, with 16 bases between them. This CDR3 is built from 13 residues. CDR3 DNA: TGTGCCACCCGGAAACTAGACGGAGAGACCCAGTACTTC. It codes for CATRKLDGETQYF.

The chain employs TRBV5-5 and TRBJ2-5; D call uncertain. The germline CDR1 and CDR2 sequences are SGHKS and YYEKEE (reference sequence). The CDR3 is 14 amino acids. Deletions cut 0 bases from V and 0 bases from J, with 6 bases between. CDR3 in amino acids: CASSLEHHQETQYF. The CDR3 DNA is TGTGCCAGCAGCTTGGAGCACCACCAAGAGACCCAGTACTTC.

This clone was seen more than once but under ten times. This sequence joins TRBV29-1 and TRBJ1-1; D remains ambiguous. Germline V lookup: CDR1 SQVTM, CDR2 ANQGSEA. The ends were cut back, 7 bases at V and 0 bases at J, with 12 bases in the middle. CDR3 length: 13 amino acids. This CDR3 reads CSASEDLNTEAFF. Here the CDR3 DNA reads TGCAGCGCCTCGGAGGACTTGAACACTGAAGCTTTCTTT.

This clone appeared a few times. The rearrangement uses TRBV19 and TRBJ1-2, with 10 bases lining up with TRBD1. The CDR3 is 15 amino acids. J lost 5 bases, V lost 3 bases, and 6 bases had no gene match. Germline assignment: CDR1 LNHDA and CDR2 SQIVND (reference sequence). CDR3 DNA sequence: TGTGCCAGTAGTATCCCCGGGACAGGGGTGTATGGCTACACCTTC. Translating gives CASSIPGTGVYGYTF.

A single count supports this clone. The genes are TRBV12-3 or TRBV12-4 and TRBJ1-2, with D perhaps TRBD1 (6 bases). Trimming pared 6 bases from V and 4 bases from J, leaving 12 bases between. CDR3 length equals 13 residues. The CDR3 nucleotides are TGTGCCAGCAGGGCGACAGGAACCTATGGCTACACCTTC. Amino acids: CASRATGTYGYTF.

The genes are TRBV7-8 and TRBJ2-3; TRBD2 matches 7 bases. There are 14 residues in the CDR3. CDR1 and CDR2 (germline): SGHVS, FQNEAQ. V trimming: 1 base; J trimming: 6 bases; junction bases outside the gene matches: 4. Here the CDR3 reads CASSLEYGGDTQYF. The CDR3 coding sequence is TGTGCCAGCAGCTTAGAATACGGGGGGGATACGCAGTATTTT.

The V call is TRBV9, the J call TRBJ1-5; the D gene is possibly TRBD1 (6 bases). Trimming left V 1 base short and J 3 bases short, with 11 bases between. CDR1 is SGDLS and CDR2 is YYNGEE in the germline V gene. The CDR3 is 15 residues long. CDR3 in DNA: TGTGCCAGCAGCGTAAACCAGGGGACCAATCAGCCCCAGCATTTT. It is translated as CASSVNQGTNQPQHF.

This chain joins TRBV3-1 (or the pseudogene TRBV3-2) and TRBJ1-1; maybe TRBD1 (6 bases). The CDR3 runs to 16 residues. The V gene's germline CDR1 is LGHDT and CDR2 YNNKEL (reference sequence). Trimming took off 5 bases at V and 1 base at J, with 17 bases between the two ends. The CDR3 is CASSALGGVKNTEAFF. The CDR3 nucleotides are TGTGCCAGCAGCGCCCTAGGGGGTGTCAAGAACACTGAAGCTTTCTTT.

This sequence joins TRBV2 and TRBJ1-4; 10 nucleotides agree with TRBD1. V trimming: 5 bases; J trimming: 8 bases; junction bases outside the gene matches: 5. The CDR3 has 14 residues. In germline, CDR1 is SNHLY, CDR2 FYNNEI. The CDR3 DNA sequence: TGTGCCAGCAGTCCCGGGACAGGGGAAGAAAAACTGTTTTTT. Translating gives CASSPGTGEEKLFF. Full variable domain (rest looked up from reference TRBV2 and TRBJ1-4): EPEVTQTPSHQVTQMGQEVILRCVPISNHLYFYWYRQILGQKVEFLVSFYNNEISEKSEIFDDQFSVERPDGSNFTLKIRSTKLEDSAMYFCASSPGTGEEKLFFGSGTQLSVL.

This chain links TRBV2 with TRBJ1-6; TRBD1 agrees at 7 bases. The ends lost 7 bases at V and 6 bases at J; junction bases unmatched: 9. Germline V gene lookup returns CDR1 SNHLY and CDR2 FYNNEI. This CDR3 is built from 15 residues. CDR3 sequence: CASKPQGIGNSPLHF. CDR3 in DNA: TGTGCCAGCAAGCCACAGGGGATTGGTAATTCACCCCTCCACTTT.

This chain uses TRBV19 with TRBJ2-1; a possible D gene is TRBD1 (5 bases). The CDR3 length is 15 residues. CDR1 is LNHDA and CDR2 is SQIVND in the germline V gene (reference sequence). Trimming stripped 1 base from V and 8 bases from J, with 15 bases between. The CDR3 sequence is CASSIGKGRGYEQFF. CDR3 DNA sequence: TGTGCCAGTAGTATAGGTAAAGGAAGGGGTTATGAGCAGTTCTTC.

The gene calls are TRBV18 and TRBJ2-7; D is unresolved. V dropped 4 bases and J dropped 2 bases, with 6 bases sitting between them. Germline loops: CDR1 KGHSH, CDR2 LQKENI. The CDR3 is made up of 12 amino acids. This chain's CDR3 is CASSQETYEQYF. CDR3 DNA: TGTGCCAGCTCACAGGAGACCTACGAGCAGTACTTC.

There are many counts of this clone. This chain joins TRBV10-1 and TRBJ2-7, with TRBD2 matching over 11 bases. V trimming: 3 bases; J trimming: 4 bases; junction bases outside the gene matches: 5. Germline CDR1 is WNHNN and CDR2 is SYGVQD (reference sequence). The CDR3 has 15 amino acids. CDR3 bases: TGCGCCAGCAGTGAAGGGACTAGCGGACCGTACGAGCAGTACTTC. The encoded protein is CASSEGTSGPYEQYF.

This chain connects TRBV5-1 to TRBJ2-1; 12 nucleotides line up with TRBD2. The length of the CDR3 is 16 residues. V lost 3 bases to trimming and J lost 8 bases; unmatched junction nucleotides: 9. Germline-derived CDR1 and CDR2 are SGHRS and YFSETQ. The CDR3: CASSSMRLAGADEQFF. The CDR3 DNA reads as TGCGCCAGCAGCTCGATGCGACTAGCGGGAGCTGATGAGCAGTTCTTC.

CDR3 protein: CASSPRLLAGGEQFF. CDR3 DNA: TGTGCCAGCAGTCCCCGTTTACTAGCGGGTGGTGAGCAGTTCTTC. The V call is TRBV6-5, the J call TRBJ2-1; the match to TRBD2 covers 9 bases. In germline, CDR1 is MNHEY, CDR2 SVGAGI. The CDR3 totals 15 residues. V dropped 5 bases and J dropped 9; count of bases not matched to a gene: 11.